One sample yielded the 22 T cell receptor beta chains listed below, sequenced in a study of OX40 agonist ivuxolimab in advanced cancers. Profiled with immunoSEQ multiplex PCR; TCRdb holds only in-frame clones, not every one. The sample lists roughly 24,000 clones, more than 70% seen once, with roughly 23% in the top ten. Material: CD4+ or CD8+ T cells sorted from blood, obtained in a trial of the OX40 agonist ivuxolimab. The receptor set was obtained from an adult with an advanced solid tumor such as melanoma, head and neck, liver or kidney cancer.

The chain links TRBV11-2 to TRBJ2-3; 8 positions match TRBD2. CDR3 length: 17 residues. The germline V gene encodes CDR1 SGHAT and CDR2 FQNNGV. The junction had 12 bases not matched to a gene; V was cut back by 4 bases and J by 3 bases. CDR3 protein: CASSSSLERELTDTQYF. The DNA for the CDR3 is TGTGCCAGCAGCTCCTCTCTGGAGCGGGAGTTGACAGATACGCAGTATTTT.

The chain carries TRBV27 and TRBJ2-3; 9 nucleotides line up with TRBD1. CDR3 length: 16 amino acids. Germline-derived CDR1 and CDR2 are MNHEY and SMNVEV (reference sequence). The trim removed 3 bases at V and 4 bases at J, leaving 8 bases unmatched. CDR3 loop: CASSFGTGFHADTQYF. CDR3 nucleotides: TGTGCCAGCAGTTTCGGGACAGGGTTTCATGCAGATACGCAGTATTTT.

The V gene is TRBV2, the J gene TRBJ1-5; TRBD1 is a possible D gene (6 bases). Trimming took 5 bases from V and 3 from J, leaving 11 bases between them. The CDR3 spans 14 residues. Looked up from germline, CDR1 is SNHLY and CDR2 is FYNNEI. CDR3 region: CASSPGTNNQPQHF. The CDR3 DNA reads as TGTGCCAGCAGTCCCGGGACAAACAATCAGCCCCAGCATTTT.

This rearrangement joins TRBV27 to TRBJ2-1; 7 nucleotides agree with TRBD1. Germline V gives CDR1 MNHEY, CDR2 SMNVEV (reference sequence). The CDR3 consists of 15 residues. The ends lost 5 bases at V and 9 bases at J; junction bases unmatched: 13. The CDR3 sequence: CASSHPRTGQGEQFF. In DNA form, the CDR3 reads TGTGCCAGCAGTCACCCGCGGACAGGTCAGGGTGAGCAGTTCTTC.

This clone counts as medium-sized. The J gene is TRBJ2-1, the V gene TRBV6-4, with D possibly matching TRBD2 (7 bases). Germline V gene sequence: CDR1 MRHNA, CDR2 SNTAGT. The CDR3 sequence is 18 residues long. The V and J ends lost 0 bases and 2 bases respectively, with 17 bases between them. As DNA, the CDR3 is TGTGCCAGCAGTGACTCGGGAAGCGCCGGGGGGCCCTACAATGAGCAGTTCTTC. It translates to CASSDSGSAGGPYNEQFF.

This chain connects TRBV5-4 to TRBJ1-5; 8 bases are shared with TRBD1. V was pared by 4 bases and J by 7 bases, with 7 bases of the junction left unmatched. CDR3 length: 14 amino acids. Germline V gene sequence: CDR1 SGHNT, CDR2 YYREEE (reference sequence). CDR3 in DNA: TGTGCCAGCAGCCCGGGGCCAGGGGGCCAGCCCCAGCATTTT. It translates to CASSPGPGGQPQHF.

This clone is medium-sized (0.01 to 0.1%) by share. The chain recombines TRBV4-3 with TRBJ1-2; 7 positions agree with TRBD1. This CDR3 is 15 amino acids long. Germline CDR1 and CDR2: LGHNA and YSLEER. The V and J ends lost 0 bases and 2 bases, in that order; junction bases with no gene match: 3. This CDR3 reads CASSQDPTGNYGYTF. In DNA form, the CDR3 reads TGCGCCAGCAGCCAAGATCCGACAGGGAACTATGGCTACACCTTC.

The chain is built from TRBV28 and TRBJ1-3; D not resolved. The CDR3 length is 20 residues. Trimming took off 8 bases at V and 0 bases at J, with 29 bases between the two ends. Germline V gene data show CDR1 as MDHEN and CDR2 as SYDVKM. The CDR3 loop reads CASQDWAVTETNPSGNTIYF. CDR3 sequence (DNA): TGTGCCAGCCAAGACTGGGCGGTGACCGAGACGAACCCCTCTGGAAACACCATATATTTT.

This clone was recorded once. V gene TRBV15 combines with J gene TRBJ2-2; D gene ambiguous. V was shortened by 0 bases and J by 3 bases, with 5 bases between the two germline ends. CDR3 size: 14 residues. Germline V gene data show CDR1 as LNHNV and CDR2 as YYDKDF (reference sequence). CDR3 in amino acids: CATSREADTGELFF. CDR3 in DNA: TGTGCCACCAGCAGAGAGGCGGACACCGGGGAGCTGTTTTTT.

The CDR3 here is CAISDRGGAYEQYF. CDR3 DNA: TGTGCCATCAGTGATAGAGGGGGAGCCTACGAGCAGTACTTC. V gene TRBV10-3 combines with J gene TRBJ2-5; tentative D call: TRBD1 (6 bases). The J call may be in error: the DNA end matches TRBJ2-7 better. The CDR3 runs 14 residues. The germline gives CDR1 ENHRY, CDR2 SYGVKD.

The chain's CDR3 is CASSLWTHTEAFF. In DNA form, the CDR3 reads TGTGCCAGCAGCTTATGGACACACACTGAAGCTTTCTTT. The chain carries TRBV7-3 and TRBJ1-1, with D perhaps matching TRBD1 (5 bases). The germline CDR1 and CDR2 sequences are SGHTA and FQGTGA. Trimming shortened V by 2 bases and J by 3 bases, and 7 bases separated the two germline ends. CDR3 length: 13 residues.

The chain combines TRBV30 with TRBJ1-1; 9 positions agree with TRBD1. The V and J ends lost 4 bases and 2 bases, in that order; junction bases with no gene match: 8. The CDR3 spans 15 residues. Germline CDR1 and CDR2: GTSNPN and SVGIG (reference sequence). The CDR3 sequence is CAWIRRTGVNTEAFF. The CDR3 DNA reads as TGTGCCTGGATTCGTCGGACAGGGGTAAACACTGAAGCTTTCTTT.

The chain recombines TRBV7-9 with TRBJ2-7; possibly TRBD2 for D (6 bases). From germline, CDR1 is SEHNR and CDR2 FQNEAQ (reference sequence). The CDR3 spans 15 residues. V lost 5 bases and J 3 bases, leaving 17 bases between the germline ends. In nucleotides, the CDR3 is TGTGCCAGCAGCCCCCACTTGGGGGGAGGCTACGAGCAGTACTTC. Protein: CASSPHLGGGYEQYF.

The rearrangement links TRBV6-4 to TRBJ1-5; TRBD1 matches 7 bases. The germline V gene encodes CDR1 MRHNA and CDR2 SNTAGT. The CDR3 has 14 residues. With V trimmed by 5 bases and J by 7 bases, 8 bases remained unmatched. This CDR3 reads CASSLTGRGQPQHF. DNA for the CDR3: TGTGCCAGCAGTTTGACAGGGCGAGGGCAGCCCCAGCATTTT.

This rearrangement joins TRBV6-1 to TRBJ1-5, with D maybe TRBD1 (5 bases). This CDR3 has 14 residues. Trimming shortened V by 6 bases and J by 4 bases, and 13 bases separated the two germline ends. The germline V gene encodes CDR1 MNHNS and CDR2 SASEGT. The CDR3, as DNA: TGTGCCAGCAGCACAGGAAGAGGGAATCAGCCCCAGCATTTT. Translated, it gives CASSTGRGNQPQHF.

Only one count was recorded for this clone. V usage is TRBV9 and J usage is TRBJ2-2, with 7 bases fitting TRBD2. CDR1 and CDR2 (germline): SGDLS, YYNGEE. The CDR3 sequence is 16 residues long. Trimming removed 3 bases from V and 4 bases from J; junction bases left unmatched: 9. The CDR3 loop reads CASSAQAGLFTGELFF. The CDR3 coding sequence is TGTGCCAGCAGCGCACAAGCGGGACTATTCACCGGGGAGCTGTTTTTT.

This chain uses TRBV18 with TRBJ2-3; TRBD2 might be the D (5 bases). CDR1 and CDR2 from the germline V gene are KGHSH and LQKENI. The CDR3 covers 17 residues. Trimming removed 2 bases at V and 6 bases at J, with 21 bases between. This CDR3 is CASSPSTRETQIDTQYF. The CDR3 bases are TGTGCCAGCTCACCATCTACGAGGGAAACCCAGATTGATACGCAGTATTTT.

The chain uses TRBV11-2 and TRBJ2-5; D remains ambiguous. The J call is doubtful: the DNA matches TRBJ2-7 better. The CDR3 is made up of 14 amino acids. Germline V lookup: CDR1 SGHAT, CDR2 FQNNGV. CDR3 sequence: CASSPTRSSYEQYF. Written as DNA, the CDR3 is TGTGCCAGCAGCCCGACGCGTAGCTCCTACGAGCAGTACTTC.

The genes are TRBV30 and TRBJ2-1, with 9 positions matching TRBD2. Trimming cost V 7 bases and J 8 bases; bases outside gene matches: 12. The CDR3 is 14 residues long. Per the germline V gene, CDR1 is GTSNPN and CDR2 is SVGIG (reference sequence). CDR3 DNA: TGTGCCTTCCAAGTGGGGACTAGCTTATATGAGCAGTTCTTC. Translation: CAFQVGTSLYEQFF.

The CDR3 is CASSLGGAYNDEQFF. For the CDR3, the DNA is TGTGCCAGCAGCTTAGGGGGGGCATACAACGATGAGCAGTTCTTC. This chain connects TRBV11-2 to TRBJ2-1; either TRBD1 or TRBD2 may fit D (6 bases each). Germline V gives CDR1 SGHAT, CDR2 FQNNGV. The germline V and J ends were trimmed by 1 base and 8 bases, with 15 bases remaining between them. This CDR3 spans 15 amino acids.

As concerns this clone: This sample also contains other DNA sequences that code for the same CDR3. The chain joins TRBV27 to TRBJ2-1; 9 positions agree with TRBD1. V dropped 5 bases and J dropped 13; count of bases not matched to a gene: 15. The CDR3 runs 15 residues. Germline CDR1 is MNHEY and CDR2 is SMNVEV (reference sequence). The CDR3 bases are TGTGCCAGCAGTCTCCCCGGACAGGGGAGAAGGAATCAGTTCTTC. It specifies CASSLPGQGRRNQFF.

The J gene is TRBJ2-7, the V gene TRBV13, with D uncertain. The germline V gene has CDR1 PRHDT and CDR2 FYEKMQ (reference sequence). Trimming stripped 6 bases from V and 2 bases from J, with 8 bases between. This CDR3 is built from 12 residues. The CDR3 sequence is CASRMGTYEQYF. Written as DNA, the CDR3 is TGTGCCAGCAGGATGGGGACCTACGAGCAGTACTTC.